This T cell receptor (beta chain) is drawn from a study of T cell clonotyping in hematopoietic cell transplantation. Study-wide background: Recipient samples before transplant were obtained post-cytoreduction.

Overall study results and limits: At the given depth, recipient repertoires were over 95% de novo clonotypes. After transplant, recipient diversity fell while pathologically expanded clonotypes grew through day 180.

Sequencing was performed with immunoSEQ multiplex PCR; in TCRdb, only in-frame clones are kept and a portion is missing. The profile shows about 6,800 clones, 70% to 90% of them singletons. As regards this clone: Its antigen is not identified.

CDR1 MNHEY and CDR2 SMNVEV come from the germline V gene (reference sequence). Losses at the gene ends were 5 bases for V and 6 bases for J; bases not matched to a gene: 9. The CDR3 runs 15 residues. As to time point: recipient sample about 28 days before transplant, after cytoreduction. Samples: about 28 days before transplant, then days 30, 100 and 180 after. Here the sequenced sample was peripheral blood mononuclear cells, taken before stem cell transplant. The origin of this receptor is a man aged 25 to 40 with acute myeloid leukemia. Some clones in this sample may be carry-over from other donors' samples. The chain combines TRBV27 with TRBJ1-1, with 10 bases that match TRBD1. CDR3 sequence: CASSGSGTGESEAFF. The CDR3 DNA follows: TGTGCCAGCAGTGGAAGCGGGACAGGGGAGTCTGAAGCTTTCTTT.